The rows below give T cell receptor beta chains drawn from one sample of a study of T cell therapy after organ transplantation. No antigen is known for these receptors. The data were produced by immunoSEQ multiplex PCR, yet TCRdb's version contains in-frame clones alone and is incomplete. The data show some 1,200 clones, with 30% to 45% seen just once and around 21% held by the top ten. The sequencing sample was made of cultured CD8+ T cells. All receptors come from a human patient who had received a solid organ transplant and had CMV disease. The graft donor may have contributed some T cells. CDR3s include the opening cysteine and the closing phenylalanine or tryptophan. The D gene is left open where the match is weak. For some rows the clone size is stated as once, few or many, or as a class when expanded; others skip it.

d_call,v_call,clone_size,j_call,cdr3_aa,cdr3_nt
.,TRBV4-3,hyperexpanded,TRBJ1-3,CASSHLGDMGNTIYF,TGCGCCAGCAGCCACCTAGGGGACATGGGAAACACCATATATTTT
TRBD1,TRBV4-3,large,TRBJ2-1,CASSQGTGQGVYNEQFF,TGCGCCAGCAGCCAAGGCACGGGACAGGGAGTTTACAATGAGCAGTTCTTC
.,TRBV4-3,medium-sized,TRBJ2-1,CASSQDSLSSYNEQFF,TGCGCCAGCAGCCAAGATTCCTTGAGCTCCTACAATGAGCAGTTCTTC
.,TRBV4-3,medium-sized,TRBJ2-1,CASSQDLDNEQFF,TGCGCCAGCAGCCAAGATCTTGACAATGAGCAGTTCTTC
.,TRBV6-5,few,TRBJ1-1,CASSLHMNTEAFF,TGTGCCAGCAGTCTTCACATGAACACTGAAGCTTTCTTT
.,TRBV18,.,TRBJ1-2,CASSLQHENYGYTF,TGTGCCAGCTCTCTTCAGCACGAAAACTATGGCTACACCTTC
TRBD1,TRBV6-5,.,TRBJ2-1,CASSPTGDSYNEQFF,TGTGCCAGCAGCCCGACAGGGGACTCCTACAATGAGCAGTTCTTC
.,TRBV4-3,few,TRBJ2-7,CASSQVGDASYEQYF,TGCGCCAGCAGCCAAGTAGGCGATGCCTCTTACGAGCAGTACTTC
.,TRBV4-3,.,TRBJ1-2,CASGQEGDTSYGYTF,TGCGCCAGCGGCCAAGAGGGGGACACCTCATATGGCTACACCTTC
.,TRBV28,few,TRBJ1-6,CASSLGDLYNSPLHF,TGTGCCAGCAGTTTAGGGGACCTCTATAATTCACCCCTCCACTTT
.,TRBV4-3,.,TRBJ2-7,CASSQEWGREFSEQYF,TGCGCCAGCAGCCAAGAATGGGGCAGGGAGTTCTCCGAGCAGTACTTC
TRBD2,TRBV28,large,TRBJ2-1,CASSGRGLYNEQFF,TGTGCCAGCAGTGGGAGGGGACTTTACAATGAGCAGTTCTTC
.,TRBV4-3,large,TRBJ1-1,CASSQAIENTEAFF,TGCGCCAGCAGCCAAGCAATAGAGAACACTGAAGCTTTCTTT
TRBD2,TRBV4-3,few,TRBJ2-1,CASSQELAGGPYNEQFF,TGCGCCAGCAGCCAAGAACTAGCGGGAGGACCGTACAATGAGCAGTTCTTC
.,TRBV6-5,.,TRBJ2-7,CATSRDGNYEQYF,TGTGCCACCAGCCGGGACGGAAACTACGAGCAGTACTTC
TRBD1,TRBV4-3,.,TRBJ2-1,CASSRTGDNEQFF,TGCGCCAGCAGCCGGACAGGAGACAATGAGCAGTTCTTC
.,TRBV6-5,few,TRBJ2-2,CASSYSGSGELFF,TGTGCCAGCAGTTACTCCGGCTCCGGGGAGCTGTTTTTT
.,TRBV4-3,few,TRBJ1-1,CASSALGDLNTEAFF,TGCGCCAGCAGCGCTTTAGGGGATTTGAACACTGAAGCTTTCTTT
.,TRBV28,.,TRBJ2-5,CASSFMSTKETQYF,TGTGCCAGCAGTTTTATGTCAACCAAAGAGACCCAGTACTTC
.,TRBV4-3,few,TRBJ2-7,CASSQDPSETYEQYF,TGCGCCAGCAGCCAAGATCCTAGCGAAACCTACGAGCAGTACTTC
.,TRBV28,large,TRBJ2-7,CASSFMEGAAEQYF,TGTGCCAGCAGTTTTATGGAGGGGGCTGCTGAGCAGTACTTC
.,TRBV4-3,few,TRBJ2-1,CASSQDGGSSYNEQFF,TGCGCCAGCAGCCAAGATGGTGGGAGTTCCTACAATGAGCAGTTCTTC
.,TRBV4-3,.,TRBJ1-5,CASSQDSLNQPQHF,TGCGCCAGCAGCCAGGACAGTCTCAATCAGCCCCAGCATTTT
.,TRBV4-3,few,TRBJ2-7,CASSQETGVREQYF,TGCGCCAGCAGCCAGGAGACAGGTGTACGCGAGCAGTACTTC
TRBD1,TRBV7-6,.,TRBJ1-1,CASSLDATGAYFLNTEAFF,TGTGCCAGCAGCTTAGATGCGACAGGGGCTTACTTCTTGAACACTGAAGCTTTCTTT
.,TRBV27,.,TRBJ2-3,CASREWDTHTDTQYF,TGTGCCAGCAGAGAGTGGGACACCCACACAGATACGCAGTATTTT
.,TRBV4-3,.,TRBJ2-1,CASSQDALRLYNEQFF,TGCGCCAGCAGCCAAGATGCCCTCAGACTCTACAATGAGCAGTTCTTC
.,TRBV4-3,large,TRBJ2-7,CASSQDWGGNGVSSYEQYF,TGCGCCAGCAGCCAAGATTGGGGTGGGAACGGGGTAAGCTCCTACGAGCAGTACTTC
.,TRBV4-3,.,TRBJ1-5,CASSQSGDQPQHF,TGCGCCAGCAGCCAGTCCGGGGATCAGCCCCAGCATTTT
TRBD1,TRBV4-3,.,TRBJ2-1,CASSKEPGQGEFSSYNEQFF,TGCGCCAGCAGCAAAGAACCGGGACAGGGTGAATTTAGTTCCTACAATGAGCAGTTCTTC
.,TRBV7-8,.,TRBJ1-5,CASSFYRDLSNQPQHF,TGTGCCAGCAGCTTCTACAGGGACTTAAGCAATCAGCCCCAGCATTTT
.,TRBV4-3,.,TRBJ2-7,CASSQDLDNEQYF,TGCGCCAGCAGCCAAGATTTGGACAACGAGCAGTACTTC
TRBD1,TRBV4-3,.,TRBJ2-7,CASSQEVSGQKNYEQYF,TGCGCCAGCAGCCAAGAAGTTTCGGGACAGAAGAATTACGAGCAGTACTTC
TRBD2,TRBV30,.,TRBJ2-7,CAWSDGTSATYEQYF,TGTGCCTGGAGCGATGGGACTAGCGCTACCTACGAGCAGTACTTC
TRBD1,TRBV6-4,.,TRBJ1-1,CASSILGTGATNTEAFF,TGTGCCAGCAGTATACTCGGGACAGGGGCGACTAACACTGAAGCTTTCTTT
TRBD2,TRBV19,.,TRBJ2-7,CASSIDLSSGRENPYEQYF,TGTGCCAGTAGTATAGATTTATCTAGCGGGAGGGAAAACCCCTACGAGCAGTACTTC
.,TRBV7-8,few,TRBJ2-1,CASTPYMEDEQFF,TGTGCCAGCACCCCGTATATGGAGGATGAGCAGTTCTTC
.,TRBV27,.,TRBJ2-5,CASSLDSQETQYF,TGTGCCAGCAGTCTAGACAGCCAAGAGACCCAGTACTTC
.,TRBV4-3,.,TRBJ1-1,CASSQEALGNTEAFF,TGCGCCAGCAGCCAAGAGGCCCTGGGGAACACTGAAGCTTTCTTT
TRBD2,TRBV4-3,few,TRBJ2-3,CASSLGTSGTDTQYF,TGCGCCAGCAGCCTTGGGACTAGCGGCACAGATACGCAGTATTTT
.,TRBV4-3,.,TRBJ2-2,CASSQDPGNTGELFF,TGCGCCAGCAGCCAAGATCCAGGGAACACCGGGGAGCTGTTTTTT
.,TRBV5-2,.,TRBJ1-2,CASSQELQGIYGYTF,TGCGCCAGCAGCCAAGAGCTCCAGGGGATCTATGGCTACACCTTC